This TCR beta chain was sequenced for a study of cytomegalovirus exposure and HLA in healthy donors. The study ran its PCR with 60 Vbeta and 13 Jbeta primers. Data came from immunoSEQ multiplex PCR; TCRdb stores just in-frame clones and leaves some out. Seen here are over 150,000 clones, about two thirds observed once, and the top ten hold approximately 3%. This clone appeared once. This TCR derives from a woman aged 25 to 39 in good health and CMV-seronegative. Sequencing was performed on PBMCs.

The CDR3 DNA reads as TGTGCCAGCAGCTTGGGCCCCCCCGGGTCCTACGAGCAGTACTTC. It codes for CASSLGPPGSYEQYF. The genes are TRBV5-6 and TRBJ2-7, with no clear D. This CDR3 is 15 amino acids long. The V and J ends lost 0 bases and 1 base respectively, with 11 bases between them. Germline-derived CDR1 and CDR2 are SGHDT and YYEEEE.